The 7 T cell receptor beta chains presented below share a single source sample, sequenced in a study of T cell responses to AZD1222 COVID-19 vaccine (dated by TCRdb to about 2021). What this sample's time point label stands for: baseline before first vaccination. The sample's treatment or condition, from its label and the paper: meningococcal conjugate vaccine given as trial control. The library was obtained by the immunoSEQ multiplex PCR assay. TCRdb carries this immuneACCESS record with in-frame sequences only. Its versions omit some clonotypes, under half of them owing to an unresolved V gene in the studies checked, with the rest unexplained. A total of 130,000 to 150,000 clones appear in this sample, 82% of them only once. Around 4.1% of the sample belongs to the ten largest clones. The starting material was peripheral blood, obtained on day 0 of MenACWY control vaccination. All receptors derive from an adult in good health.

The chain joins TRBV28 to TRBJ1-5; no reliable D call. The ends were cut back, 3 bases at V and 5 bases at J, with 5 bases in the middle. The CDR3 sequence is 12 residues long. Germline V gives CDR1 MDHEN, CDR2 SYDVKM. The CDR3 region is CASSLGYQPQHF. CDR3 nucleotides: TGTGCCAGCAGTTTGGGGTATCAGCCCCAGCATTTT.

This clone was recorded once. The CDR3 sequence is CASSTQGVRQGHTEAFF. DNA of the CDR3: TGTGCCAGCAGCACACAGGGGGTTCGGCAGGGGCACACTGAAGCTTTCTTT. The chain has TRBV6-2 or TRBV6-3 and TRBJ1-1; 8 bases line up with TRBD1. The CDR3 is 17 amino acids. V lost 6 bases, J lost 3 bases, and 15 bases stayed unmatched. Germline V gene data show CDR1 as MNHEY and CDR2 as SVGEGT.

The chain is built from TRBV18 and TRBJ1-6; D call uncertain. This CDR3 spans 13 amino acids. V shed 0 bases and J shed 10 bases, with 7 bases lying between them. Germline CDR1 KGHSH, CDR2 LQKENI. CDR3 protein: CASSPPASSPLHF. In DNA form, the CDR3 reads TGTGCCAGCTCACCACCGGCTTCATCACCCCTCCACTTT.

The chain uses TRBV3-1 (or the pseudogene TRBV3-2) and TRBJ1-2; perhaps TRBD1 as D (5 bases). With 4 bases removed from V and 7 bases from J, the gap between germline ends came to 16 bases. This CDR3 is 14 amino acids long. Germline-derived CDR1 and CDR2 are LGHDT and YNNKEL (reference sequence). CDR3 nucleotides: TGTGCCAGCAGCCTCCGGGGGGAGCCGTCTGGCTACACCTTC. Protein sequence: CASSLRGEPSGYTF.

The V gene is TRBV18, the J gene TRBJ2-3, with 10 bases identical to TRBD2. This CDR3 is built from 17 residues. Per the germline V gene, CDR1 is KGHSH and CDR2 is LQKENI. V dropped 3 bases and J dropped 1; count of bases not matched to a gene: 7. CDR3 sequence (DNA): TGTGCCAGCTCACCTAGCGGGGGGACCGCACGCACAGATACGCAGTATTTT. Its translation: CASSPSGGTARTDTQYF.

J is TRBJ2-2 and V is TRBV30; D is ambiguous. CDR3 length equals 13 residues. Germline loops: CDR1 GTSNPN, CDR2 SVGIG (reference sequence). V was trimmed by 3 bases and J by 0 bases, leaving 5 bases between them. Written as DNA, the CDR3 is TGTGCCTGGAGGCAGACGAACACCGGGGAGCTGTTTTTT. Its protein product is CAWRQTNTGELFF. The full variable domain, with the rest looked up from reference TRBV30 and TRBJ2-2, is SQTIHQWPATLVQPVGSPLSLECTVEGTSNPNLYWYRQAAGRGLQLLFYSVGIGQISSEVPQNLSASRPQDRQFILSSKKLLLSDSGFYLCAWRQTNTGELFFGEGSRLTVL.

This clone was seen only once. The chain carries TRBV18 and TRBJ1-1; D is uncertain. Germline-derived CDR1 and CDR2 are KGHSH and LQKENI. CDR3 length: 13 residues. Trimming cost V 3 bases and J 8 bases, with 13 bases left between them. CDR3 residues: CASSPGPSLEAFF. CDR3 in DNA: TGTGCCAGCTCACCCGGACCGAGCCTGGAAGCTTTCTTT.